Below, 27 T cell receptor beta chains from the same sample are listed, as sequenced in a study of T cells in localized non-small cell lung cancer. Here immunoSEQ multiplex PCR was the method, and the copy in TCRdb shows in-frame clones only, minus some. The table has tens of thousands of clones, more than 85% seen once. The material sequenced was peripheral blood, taken before any cancer treatment. All receptors derive from a man aged 40-75 years with stage I lung adenocarcinoma.

The V and J genes are TRBV6-5 and TRBJ1-4; D not resolved. Germline V lookup: CDR1 MNHEY, CDR2 SVGAGI. V was cut by 6 bases and J by 7 bases, with 12 bases left in between. The CDR3 is 13 amino acids. The CDR3 loop reads CASSGRPSEKLFF. The CDR3 DNA sequence: TGTGCCAGCAGCGGACGGCCGTCTGAAAAACTGTTTTTT.

The chain combines TRBV5-1 with TRBJ2-7; 7 nucleotides match TRBD2. This CDR3 has 15 residues. Germline CDR1 and CDR2: SGHRS and YFSETQ. V lost 0 bases and J lost 6; bases outside the gene matches: 9. The CDR3 sequence is CASSLGPTSRGEQYF. As DNA, the CDR3 is TGCGCCAGCAGCTTGGGTCCGACTAGCCGAGGCGAGCAGTACTTC.

The rearrangement joins TRBV25-1 to TRBJ2-3; D might be TRBD2 (5 bases). The V end was cut by 6 bases, the J end by 6 bases, with 10 bases between. Germline CDR1 MGHDK, CDR2 SYGVNS. The CDR3 is made up of 12 amino acids. The CDR3 region has the DNA TGTGCCAGCAGCGAGGGCTTCGATACGCAGTATTTT. This gives the protein CASSEGFDTQYF.

CDR3 sequence (DNA): TGTGCCAGCAGCCCTGGGAGGGGCACAGATACGCAGTATTTT. Translation: CASSPGRGTDTQYF. The chain employs TRBV9 and TRBJ2-3; 7 bases map to TRBD2. The CDR3 contains 14 residues. V gave up 4 bases and J gave up 1 base; unmatched junction bases: 3. Germline V lookup: CDR1 SGDLS, CDR2 YYNGEE.

The rearrangement joins TRBV5-3 to TRBJ1-1, with a tentative D call TRBD1 (5 bases). TRBV5-3 is known as an ORF, though its function is uncertain. The CDR3 spans 13 residues. Trimming cost V 1 base and J 7 bases, with 11 bases left between them. The CDR3 reads CARSLQGPGEAFF. CDR3 coding DNA: TGTGCCAGAAGCTTGCAGGGACCGGGTGAAGCTTTCTTT.

The chain couples TRBV11-2 to TRBJ2-4, with unresolved D. The germline gives CDR1 SGHAT, CDR2 FQNNGV. The CDR3 loop spans 13 amino acids. V was pared by 2 bases and J by 6 bases, with 8 bases between. The CDR3 loop is CASSLTAGNIQYF. The CDR3 DNA is TGTGCCAGCAGCTTAACTGCCGGAAACATTCAGTACTTC. Based on the CDR3 plus reference TRBV11-2 and TRBJ2-4, the full variable domain is EAGVAQSPRYKIIEKRQSVAFWCNPISGHATLYWYQQILGQGPKLLIQFQNNGVVDDSQLPKDRFSAERLKGVDSTLKIQPAKLEDSAVYLCASSLTAGNIQYFGAGTRLSVL.

In its sample, this clone was seen once. The rearrangement uses TRBV6-1 and TRBJ2-2; no definite D call. Between the trimmed V and J ends, which lost 6 bases and 2 bases, there was a span of 7 bases. The CDR3 has 13 residues. Looked up from germline, CDR1 is MNHNS and CDR2 is SASEGT. In nucleotides, the CDR3 is TGTGCCAGCAGGCAAAGTAACACCGGGGAGCTGTTTTTT. Residues: CASRQSNTGELFF.

The V and J genes are TRBV6-6 and TRBJ2-1; TRBD2 is a possible D gene (6 bases). The CDR3 is 13 residues long. The germline V gene encodes CDR1 MNHNY and CDR2 SVGAGI (reference sequence). The germline V and J ends were trimmed by 9 bases and 0 bases, with 9 bases remaining between them. CDR3 nucleotide sequence: TGTGCCAGTAGCGGTAGCTCCTACAATGAGCAGTTCTTC. Translated: CASSGSSYNEQFF.

Judged by abundance, this clone is hyperexpanded. The CDR3 loop reads CASSLYPGDGYTF. DNA of the CDR3: TGTGCCAGCAGCTTGTATCCAGGGGATGGCTACACCTTC. The chain uses TRBV5-4 and TRBJ1-2; a possible D gene is TRBD1 (6 bases). Germline-derived CDR1 and CDR2 are SGHNT and YYREEE (reference sequence). The CDR3 loop spans 13 amino acids. Trimming left V 1 base short and J 6 bases short, with 10 bases between. The complete variable domain, with remaining parts taken from reference TRBV5-4 and TRBJ1-2, reads ETGVTQSPTHLIKTRGQQVTLRCSSQSGHNTVSWYQQALGQGPQFIFQYYREEENGRGNFPPRFSGLQFPNYSSELNVNALELDDSALYLCASSLYPGDGYTFGSGTRLTVV.

This chain links TRBV7-2 with TRBJ2-1; unclear D gene. Germline V gives CDR1 SGHTA, CDR2 FQGNSA. The CDR3 extends over 15 amino acids. The V and J ends lost 7 bases and 4 bases respectively, with 17 bases between them. The CDR3 reads CASTQIQLGYNEQFF. The CDR3 DNA is TGTGCCAGCACTCAAATCCAGCTCGGGTACAATGAGCAGTTCTTC.

This chain uses TRBV19 with TRBJ2-1; 13 positions match TRBD2. After removal of 9 bases from V and 5 bases from J, the junction contained 4 bases not matched to a gene. The CDR3 totals 14 residues. The germline gives CDR1 LNHDA, CDR2 SQIVND (reference sequence). The CDR3 region is CASRLAGGHNEQFF. The CDR3 bases are TGTGCCAGCCGACTAGCGGGAGGCCACAATGAGCAGTTCTTC.

V gene TRBV25-1 combines with J gene TRBJ2-2; D ambiguous. Trimming pared 5 bases from V and 5 bases from J, leaving 9 bases between. The CDR3 contains 13 residues. Germline V gene sequence: CDR1 MGHDK, CDR2 SYGVNS. CDR3 region: CASSKASTGELFF. Here the CDR3 DNA reads TGTGCCAGCAGTAAAGCAAGTACCGGGGAGCTGTTTTTT.

The chain joins TRBV5-4 to TRBJ2-7; the D gene could be TRBD1 or TRBD2 (6 bases each). The CDR3 loop spans 15 amino acids. CDR1 is SGHNT and CDR2 is YYREEE in the germline V gene (reference sequence). V lost 0 bases to trimming and J lost 1 base, with 11 bases between them. The CDR3 nucleotides read TGTGCCAGCAGCTTGGGGTCGGGGGCTTCCTACGAGCAGTACTTC. Translated: CASSLGSGASYEQYF.

The rearrangement uses TRBV11-1 and TRBJ2-7; 7 positions agree with TRBD1. J gave up 7 bases and V 1 base, and 7 bases lay outside the gene matches. The CDR3 has 14 residues. Germline lookup yields CDR1 SGHAT and CDR2 FQDESV (reference sequence). CDR3 nucleotides: TGTGCCAGCAGCTTAGAGACAGGGCAATGGGAGCAGTACTTC. Its protein product is CASSLETGQWEQYF.

The chain links TRBV6-5 to TRBJ2-1; D is possibly TRBD2 (5 bases). V lost 2 bases, J lost 3 bases, and 11 bases lay in between. Germline CDR1 is MNHEY and CDR2 is SVGAGI. CDR3 size: 15 residues. CDR3 nucleotides: TGTGCCAGCAGTTACGTGGCGGGTAGCTACAATGAGCAGTTCTTC. Its protein is CASSYVAGSYNEQFF.

V usage is TRBV19 and J usage is TRBJ1-1, with D perhaps TRBD1 (5 bases). CDR3 size: 13 residues. From germline, CDR1 is LNHDA and CDR2 SQIVND (reference sequence). Trimming cost V 6 bases and J 5 bases, with 13 bases left between them. In DNA, the CDR3 is TGTGCCAGTAGGGGGACCCCCCGAACTGAAGCTTTCTTT. It translates to CASRGTPRTEAFF.

The chain recombines TRBV4-2 with TRBJ2-7; 10 nucleotides agree with TRBD1. The CDR3 is 16 residues long. Trimming at V came to 4 bases and at J to 1 base, leaving 7 bases not matched to a gene. CDR1 is LGHNA, CDR2 YNFKEQ, per germline. CDR3 residues: CASSPRLGQGSYEQYF. The CDR3 region has the DNA TGTGCCAGCAGCCCCCGGCTGGGACAGGGGTCCTACGAGCAGTACTTC.

The rearrangement joins TRBV2 to TRBJ2-2, with 11 bases lining up with TRBD1. The CDR3 contains 15 residues. Germline-derived CDR1 and CDR2 are SNHLY and FYNNEI. The ends lost 11 bases at V and 3 bases at J; junction bases unmatched: 8. The CDR3, as DNA: TGTGCCGTCAGGACAGGGGGCGATCACACCGGGGAGCTGTTTTTT. Amino acid sequence: CAVRTGGDHTGELFF.

The chain recombines TRBV6-6 with TRBJ2-7, with D perhaps assigned TRBD1 or TRBD2 (6 bases each). Looked up from germline, CDR1 is MNHNY and CDR2 is SVGAGI (reference sequence). This CDR3 contains 15 residues. V lost 7 bases to trimming and J lost 2 bases, with 18 bases between them. CDR3 sequence reads: CASTPRGTSTYEQYF. The CDR3 nucleotides are TGTGCCAGCACTCCCCGGGGGACATCCACCTACGAGCAGTACTTC.

The chain employs TRBV2 and TRBJ2-7; the D is unclear. CDR3 length equals 11 residues. Germline CDR1 and CDR2: SNHLY and FYNNEI. The V end was cut by 5 bases, the J end by 5 bases, with 7 bases between. The CDR3 loop is CASSYSDEQYF. CDR3 bases: TGTGCCAGCAGTTACAGCGACGAGCAGTACTTC.

The chain recombines TRBV7-9 with TRBJ1-1, with 7 bases matching TRBD1. The CDR3 runs 16 residues. The germline gives CDR1 SEHNR, CDR2 FQNEAQ (reference sequence). V trimming: 4 bases; J trimming: 4 bases; junction bases outside the gene matches: 12. CDR3 in DNA: TGTGCCAGCAGCTCCTCGGCAGCGACAGGGATCACTGAAGCTTTCTTT. Translation gives CASSSSAATGITEAFF.

The J gene is TRBJ2-1, the V gene TRBV11-3; tentatively, D is TRBD2 (6 bases). From germline, CDR1 is SGHNT and CDR2 YENEEA. V dropped 6 bases and J dropped 5 bases, with 17 bases sitting between them. The CDR3 contains 15 residues. The DNA of the CDR3 is TGTGCCAGCAGGAATAGCGGCCTAAGCCACAATGAGCAGTTCTTC. Translation gives CASRNSGLSHNEQFF.

The chain recombines TRBV5-1 with TRBJ2-1, with TRBD2 matching over 8 bases. CDR1 is SGHRS, CDR2 YFSETQ, per germline. Losses at the gene ends were 4 bases for V and 9 bases for J; bases not matched to a gene: 18. The CDR3 contains 17 residues. The CDR3 reads CASSVAASGLFGSEQFF. For the CDR3, the DNA is TGCGCCAGCAGCGTGGCGGCTAGCGGGCTCTTTGGCAGTGAGCAGTTCTTC.

The chain carries TRBV19 and TRBJ2-7, with D possibly being TRBD1 (6 bases). Looked up from germline, CDR1 is LNHDA and CDR2 is SQIVND (reference sequence). The V end lost 5 bases, the J end lost 3 bases, and 17 bases lay between the germline ends. The CDR3 is 15 residues long. CDR3 in DNA: TGTGCCAGTAGTTCGGGGACAACAGGGATCTACGAGCAGTACTTC. Protein product: CASSSGTTGIYEQYF.

This sequence joins TRBV2 and TRBJ2-7; D assignment may be TRBD1 or TRBD2 (5 bases each). The CDR3 has 14 amino acids. Germline CDR1 SNHLY, CDR2 FYNNEI. V lost 6 bases to trimming and J lost 0 bases, with 12 bases between them. CDR3 sequence reads: CASRSPGSSYEQYF. CDR3 DNA: TGTGCCAGCAGGAGCCCAGGGAGCTCCTACGAGCAGTACTTC.

The gene calls are TRBV30 and TRBJ2-3; D remains unclear. Between the trimmed V and J ends, which lost 4 bases and 4 bases, there was a span of 0 bases. This CDR3 has 9 residues. Germline loops: CDR1 GTSNPN, CDR2 SVGIG (reference sequence). The DNA of the CDR3 is TGTGCCTGGACAGATACGCAGTATTTT. This codes for CAWTDTQYF.

This chain links TRBV28 with TRBJ2-7; D might be TRBD1 or TRBD2, each matching 5 bases. The V gene's germline CDR1 is MDHEN and CDR2 SYDVKM. This CDR3 comprises 13 residues. V was clipped by 6 bases and J by 3 bases, with 12 bases between them. Here the CDR3 reads CASRRDGNYEQYF. The CDR3 DNA follows: TGTGCCAGCAGGAGGGACGGGAACTACGAGCAGTACTTC. Variable domain in full (rest from reference TRBV28 and TRBJ2-7): DVKVTQSSRYLVKRTGEKVFLECVQDMDHENMFWYRQDPGLGLRLIYFSYDVKMKEKGDIPEGYSVSREKKERFSLILESASTNQTSMYLCASRRDGNYEQYFGPGTRLTVT.